The sequence of this T cell receptor beta chain was determined in a study of blood T cell repertoires in COVID-19. Here immunoSEQ multiplex PCR was the method, and the copy in TCRdb shows in-frame clones only, minus some. The sample has roughly 86,000 clones, 85% to 90% seen once. The sample holds a few counts of this clone. CDR3 size: 15 residues. V lost 0 bases to trimming and J lost 4 bases, with 10 bases between them. CDR1 is MGHRA and CDR2 is YSYEKL in the germline V gene. The sequence came from a man aged 40-50 years with acute or convalescent COVID-19. V gene TRBV4-1 combines with J gene TRBJ1-5; D unclear. The sample was peripheral blood. The DNA of the CDR3 is TGCGCCAGCAGCCAAGATTATCCCTATAATCAGCCCCAGCATTTT. Residues: CASSQDYPYNQPQHF.